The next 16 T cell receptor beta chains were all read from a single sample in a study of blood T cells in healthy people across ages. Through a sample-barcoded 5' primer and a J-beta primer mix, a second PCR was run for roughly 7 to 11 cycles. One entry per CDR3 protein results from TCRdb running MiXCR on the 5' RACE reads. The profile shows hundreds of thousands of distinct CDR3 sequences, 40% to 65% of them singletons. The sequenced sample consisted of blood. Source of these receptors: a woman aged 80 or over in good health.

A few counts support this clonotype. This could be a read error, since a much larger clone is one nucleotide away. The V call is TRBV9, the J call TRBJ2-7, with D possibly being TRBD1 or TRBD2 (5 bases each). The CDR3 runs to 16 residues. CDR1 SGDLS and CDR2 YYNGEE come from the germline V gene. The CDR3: CAGSVAPGRNIYEQYF. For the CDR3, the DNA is TGTGCCGGCAGCGTAGCTCCGGGACGGAATATCTACGAGCAGTACTTC.

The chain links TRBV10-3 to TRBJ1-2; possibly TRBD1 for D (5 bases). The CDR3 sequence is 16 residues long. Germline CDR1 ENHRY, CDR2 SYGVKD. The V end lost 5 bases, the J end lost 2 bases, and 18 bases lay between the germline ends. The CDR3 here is CAISFPRREENYGYTF. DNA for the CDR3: TGTGCCATCAGTTTTCCTCGCAGGGAGGAAAACTATGGCTACACCTTC.

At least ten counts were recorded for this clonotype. The CDR3 loop is CASSSAMRTQYF. The CDR3 region has the DNA TGTGCCAGCAGCTCGGCTATGCGGACCCAGTACTTC. The chain has TRBV7-2 and TRBJ2-5; D is unresolved. The CDR3 runs to 12 residues. V shed 4 bases and J shed 7 bases, with 10 bases lying between them. Germline assignment: CDR1 SGHTA and CDR2 FQGNSA.

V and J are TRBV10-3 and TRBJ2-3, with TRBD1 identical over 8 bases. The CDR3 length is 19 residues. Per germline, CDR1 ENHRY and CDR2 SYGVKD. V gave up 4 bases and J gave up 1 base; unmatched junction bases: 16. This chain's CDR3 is CAISAKSRTGWGGTDTQYF. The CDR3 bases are TGTGCCATCAGTGCCAAGTCTCGGACAGGGTGGGGTGGCACAGATACGCAGTATTTT.

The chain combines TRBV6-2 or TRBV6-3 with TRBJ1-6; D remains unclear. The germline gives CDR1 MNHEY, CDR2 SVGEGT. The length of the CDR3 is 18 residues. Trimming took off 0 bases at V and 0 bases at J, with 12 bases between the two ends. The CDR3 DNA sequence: TGTGCCAGCAGTTACTCGACTGGCGCGAGCTCCTATAATTCACCCCTCCACTTT. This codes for CASSYSTGASSYNSPLHF.

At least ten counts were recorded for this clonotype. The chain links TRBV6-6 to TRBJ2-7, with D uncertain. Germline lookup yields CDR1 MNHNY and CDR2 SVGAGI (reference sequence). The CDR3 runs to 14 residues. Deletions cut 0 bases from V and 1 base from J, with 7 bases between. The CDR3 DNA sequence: TGTGCCAGCAGTTACTCGAAGGAATCCTACGAGCAGTACTTC. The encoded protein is CASSYSKESYEQYF.

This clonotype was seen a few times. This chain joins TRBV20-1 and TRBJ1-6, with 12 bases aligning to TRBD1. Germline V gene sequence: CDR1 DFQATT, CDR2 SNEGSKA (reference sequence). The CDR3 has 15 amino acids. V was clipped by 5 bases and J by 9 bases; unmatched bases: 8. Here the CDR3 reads CSAPGDRGQSSPLHF. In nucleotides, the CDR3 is TGCAGTGCTCCCGGGGACAGGGGGCAGAGTTCACCCCTCCACTTT.

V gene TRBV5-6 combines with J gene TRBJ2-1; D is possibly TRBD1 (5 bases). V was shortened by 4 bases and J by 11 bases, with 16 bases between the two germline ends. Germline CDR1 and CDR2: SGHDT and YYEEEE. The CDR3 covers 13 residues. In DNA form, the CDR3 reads TGTGCCAGCAGCCTGGGAAGGGGAACTAAGCAGTTCTTC. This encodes CASSLGRGTKQFF. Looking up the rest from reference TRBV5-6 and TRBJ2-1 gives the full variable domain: DAGVTQSPTHLIKTRGQQVTLRCSPKSGHDTVSWYQQALGQGPQFIFQYYEEEERQRGNFPDRFSGHQFPNYSSELNVNALLLGDSALYLCASSLGRGTKQFFGPGTRLTVL.

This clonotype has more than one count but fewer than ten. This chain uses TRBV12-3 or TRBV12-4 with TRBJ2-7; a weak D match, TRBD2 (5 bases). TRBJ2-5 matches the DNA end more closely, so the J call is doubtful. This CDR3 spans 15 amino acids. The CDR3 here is CASILLTTNQETQYF. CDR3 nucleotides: TGTGCCAGCATTCTGCTAACGACTAACCAAGAGACCCAGTACTTC.

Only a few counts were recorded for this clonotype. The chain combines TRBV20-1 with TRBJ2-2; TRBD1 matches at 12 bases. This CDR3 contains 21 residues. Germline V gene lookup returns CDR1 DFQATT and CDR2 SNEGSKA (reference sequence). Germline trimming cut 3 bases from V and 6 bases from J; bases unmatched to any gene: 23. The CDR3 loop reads CSARHPRGQGAVRASAGELFF. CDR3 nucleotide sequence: TGCAGTGCTAGGCATCCAAGGGGACAGGGGGCTGTAAGAGCGTCGGCCGGGGAGCTGTTTTTT.

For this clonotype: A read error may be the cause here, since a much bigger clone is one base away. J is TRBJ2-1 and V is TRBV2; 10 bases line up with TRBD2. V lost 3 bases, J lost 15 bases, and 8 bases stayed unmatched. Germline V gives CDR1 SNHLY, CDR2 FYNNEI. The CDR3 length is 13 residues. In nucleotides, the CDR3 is TGTGCCAGCAGTGAGACAGCGGGAGGGCTGGTGTTCTTC. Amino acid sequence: CASSETAGGLVFF. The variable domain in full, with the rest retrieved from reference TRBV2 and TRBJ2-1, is EPEVTQTPSHQVTQMGQEVILRCVPISNHLYFYWYRQILGQKVEFLVSFYNNEISEKSEIFDDQFSVERPDGSNFTLKIRSTKLEDSAMYFCASSETAGGLVFFGPGTRLTVL.

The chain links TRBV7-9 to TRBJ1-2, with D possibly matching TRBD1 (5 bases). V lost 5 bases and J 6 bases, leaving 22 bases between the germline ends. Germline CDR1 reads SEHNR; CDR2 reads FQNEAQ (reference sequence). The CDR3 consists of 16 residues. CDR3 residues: CASSHTAREVTHGYTF. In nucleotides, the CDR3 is TGTGCCAGCAGCCATACGGCCAGGGAGGTGACTCATGGCTACACCTTC. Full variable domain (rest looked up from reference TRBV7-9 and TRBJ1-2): DTGVSQNPRHKITKRGQNVTFRCDPISEHNRLYWYRQTLGQGPEFLTYFQNEAQLEKSRLLSDRFSAERPKGSFSTLEIQRTEQGDSAMYLCASSHTAREVTHGYTFGSGTRLTVV.

Here the CDR3 DNA reads TGCGCCAGCAGCCCTCGGACGGCTAATCGTAACTATGGCTACACCTTC. Protein: CASSPRTANRNYGYTF. This chain joins TRBV5-1 and TRBJ1-2; D is unresolved. The V end was cut by 4 bases, the J end by 1 base, with 17 bases between. CDR1 and CDR2 from the germline V gene are SGHRS and YFSETQ. The length of the CDR3 is 16 residues.

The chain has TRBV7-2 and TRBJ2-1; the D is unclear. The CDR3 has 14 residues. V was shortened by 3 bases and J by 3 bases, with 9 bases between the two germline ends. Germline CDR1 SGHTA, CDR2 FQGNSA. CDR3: CASSFGRSYNEQFF. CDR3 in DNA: TGTGCCAGCAGCTTTGGGCGCAGCTACAATGAGCAGTTCTTC.

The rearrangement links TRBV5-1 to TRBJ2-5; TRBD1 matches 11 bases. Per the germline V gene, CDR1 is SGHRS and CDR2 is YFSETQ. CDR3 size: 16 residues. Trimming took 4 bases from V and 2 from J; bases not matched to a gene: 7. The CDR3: CASSTGGQGAQETQYF. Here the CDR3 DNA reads TGCGCCAGCAGCACGGGAGGACAGGGGGCTCAAGAGACCCAGTACTTC.

The CDR3 protein is CASSLAERETQYF. In nucleotides, the CDR3 is TGTGCCAGCAGTTTAGCCGAAAGGGAGACCCAGTACTTC. J is TRBJ2-5 and V is TRBV12-3 or TRBV12-4; D is unclear. Trimming cost V 0 bases and J 5 bases, with 7 bases left between them. The CDR3 sequence is 13 residues long.